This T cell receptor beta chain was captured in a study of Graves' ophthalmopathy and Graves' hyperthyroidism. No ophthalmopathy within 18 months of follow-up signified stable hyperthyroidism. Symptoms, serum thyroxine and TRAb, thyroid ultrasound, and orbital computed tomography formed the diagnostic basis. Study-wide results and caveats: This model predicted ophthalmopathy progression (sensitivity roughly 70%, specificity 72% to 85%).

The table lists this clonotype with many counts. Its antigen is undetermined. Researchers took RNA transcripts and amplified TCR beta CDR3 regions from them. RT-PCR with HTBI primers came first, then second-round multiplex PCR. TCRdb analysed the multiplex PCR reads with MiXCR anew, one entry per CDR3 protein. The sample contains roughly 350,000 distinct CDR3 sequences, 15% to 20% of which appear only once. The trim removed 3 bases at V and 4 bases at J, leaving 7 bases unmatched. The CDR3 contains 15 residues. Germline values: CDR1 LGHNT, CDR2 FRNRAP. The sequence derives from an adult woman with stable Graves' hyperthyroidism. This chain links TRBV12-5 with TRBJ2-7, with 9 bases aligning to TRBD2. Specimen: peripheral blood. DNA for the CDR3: TGTGCTAGTGGTTTTCGGACTAGCGCAGAATACGAGCAGTACTTC. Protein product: CASGFRTSAEYEQYF.